This T cell receptor beta chain is drawn from a study of CD8+ T cells in alopecia areata. Study-level results: Besides other cells, scalp samples also yield sequences of resident alphabeta T cells from normal skin. Researchers say the link of baseline CD8+ expansion to response remains uncertain, with one nonresponder.

Per the germline V gene, CDR1 is MGHDK and CDR2 is SYGVNS. The CDR3 extends over 12 amino acids. Trimming removed 3 bases at V and 5 bases at J, with 7 bases between. Extraction and reverse transcription of RNA yielded cDNA as the sequencing template. TCRdb's copy holds only in-frame clones and misses some; the assay was immunoSEQ multiplex PCR. This table holds around 120,000 clones, 58% found once. Treatment in this sample: oral pan-JAK inhibitor, 5-10 mg twice daily. This clone occurred once. Its cognate antigen is unknown. This TCR derives from a human donor with alopecia areata. This material consisted of CD8+ T cells sorted from blood, taken at week 4, from a patient treated with tofacitinib. The chain combines TRBV25-1 with TRBJ2-5; D call uncertain. The CDR3 loop is CASSDLVETQYF. The CDR3 bases are TGTGCCAGCAGTGATCTCGTCGAGACCCAGTACTTC.